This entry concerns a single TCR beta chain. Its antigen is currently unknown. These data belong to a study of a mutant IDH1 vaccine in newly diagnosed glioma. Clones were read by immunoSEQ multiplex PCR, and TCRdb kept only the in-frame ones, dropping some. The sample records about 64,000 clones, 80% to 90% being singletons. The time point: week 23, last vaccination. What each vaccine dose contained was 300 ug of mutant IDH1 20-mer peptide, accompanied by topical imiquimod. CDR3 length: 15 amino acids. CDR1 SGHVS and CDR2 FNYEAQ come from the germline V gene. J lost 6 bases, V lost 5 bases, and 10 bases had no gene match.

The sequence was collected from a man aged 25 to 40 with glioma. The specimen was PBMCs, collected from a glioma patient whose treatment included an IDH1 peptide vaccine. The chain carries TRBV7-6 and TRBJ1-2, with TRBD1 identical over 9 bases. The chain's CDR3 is CASSRGQGIQNGYTF. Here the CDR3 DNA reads TGTGCCAGCAGCCGCGGACAGGGGATTCAAAATGGCTACACCTTC.